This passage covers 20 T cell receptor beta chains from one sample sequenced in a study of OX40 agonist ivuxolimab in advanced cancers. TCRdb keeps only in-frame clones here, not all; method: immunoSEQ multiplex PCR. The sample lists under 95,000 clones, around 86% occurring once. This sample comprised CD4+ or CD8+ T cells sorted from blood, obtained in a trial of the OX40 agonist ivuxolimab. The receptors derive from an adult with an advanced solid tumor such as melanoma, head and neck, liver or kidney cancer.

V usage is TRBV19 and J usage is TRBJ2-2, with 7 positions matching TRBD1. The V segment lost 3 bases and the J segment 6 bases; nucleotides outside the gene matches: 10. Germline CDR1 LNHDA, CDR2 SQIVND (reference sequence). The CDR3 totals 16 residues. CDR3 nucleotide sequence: TGTGCCAGTAGTATCCTGAGGGGGCGCGGGTCCGGGGAGCTGTTTTTT. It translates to CASSILRGRGSGELFF. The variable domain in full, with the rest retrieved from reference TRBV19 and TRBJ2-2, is DGGITQSPKYLFRKEGQNVTLSCEQNLNHDAMYWYRQDPGQGLRLIYYSQIVNDFQKGDIAEGYSVSREKKESFPLTVTSAQKNPTAFYLCASSILRGRGSGELFFGEGSRLTVL.

The CDR3 loop reads CASTRTGGNTEAFF. CDR3 nucleotide sequence: TGTGCCAGCACCCGGACAGGGGGGAACACTGAAGCTTTCTTT. V and J are TRBV6-5 and TRBJ1-1, with 10 bases fitting TRBD1. This CDR3 has 14 residues. The germline V gene encodes CDR1 MNHEY and CDR2 SVGAGI. Germline trimming cut 7 bases from V and 1 base from J; bases unmatched to any gene: 3.

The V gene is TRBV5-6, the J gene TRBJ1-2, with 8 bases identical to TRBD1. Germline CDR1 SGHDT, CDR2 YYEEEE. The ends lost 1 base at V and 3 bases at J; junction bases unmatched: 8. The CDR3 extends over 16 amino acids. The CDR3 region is CASSLIQGAGYYGYTF. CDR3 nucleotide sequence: TGTGCCAGCAGCTTGATCCAGGGGGCGGGGTACTATGGCTACACCTTC.

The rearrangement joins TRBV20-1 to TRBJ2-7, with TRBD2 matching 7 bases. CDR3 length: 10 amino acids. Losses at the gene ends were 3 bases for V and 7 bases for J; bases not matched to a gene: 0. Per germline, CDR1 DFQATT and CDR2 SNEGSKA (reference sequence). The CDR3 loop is CSASGREQYF. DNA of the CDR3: TGCAGTGCTAGCGGGAGGGAGCAGTACTTC.

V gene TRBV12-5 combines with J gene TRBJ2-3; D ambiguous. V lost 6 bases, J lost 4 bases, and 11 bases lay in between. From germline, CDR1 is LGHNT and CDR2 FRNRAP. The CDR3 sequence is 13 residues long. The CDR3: CASGPRLSDTQYF. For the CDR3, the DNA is TGTGCTAGTGGGCCCCGGTTATCAGATACGCAGTATTTT.

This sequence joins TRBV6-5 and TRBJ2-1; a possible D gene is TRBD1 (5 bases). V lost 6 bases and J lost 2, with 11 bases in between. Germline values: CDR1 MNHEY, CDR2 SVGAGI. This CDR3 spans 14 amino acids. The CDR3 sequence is CASSSRVTYNEQFF. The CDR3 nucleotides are TGTGCCAGCAGCAGCAGGGTAACCTACAATGAGCAGTTCTTC.

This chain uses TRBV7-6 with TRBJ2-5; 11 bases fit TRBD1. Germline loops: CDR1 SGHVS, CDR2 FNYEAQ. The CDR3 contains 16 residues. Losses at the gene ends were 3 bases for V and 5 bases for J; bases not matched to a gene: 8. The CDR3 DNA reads TGTGCCAGCAGCTTGGCGGGACAGGGGGGGTTGGAGACCCAGTACTTC. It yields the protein CASSLAGQGGLETQYF.

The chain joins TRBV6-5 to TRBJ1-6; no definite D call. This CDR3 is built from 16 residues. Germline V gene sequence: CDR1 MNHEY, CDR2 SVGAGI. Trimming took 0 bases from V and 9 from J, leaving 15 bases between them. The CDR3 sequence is CASSYSKSGDGSPLHF. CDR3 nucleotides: TGTGCCAGCAGTTACTCGAAGTCCGGGGATGGTTCACCCCTCCACTTT.

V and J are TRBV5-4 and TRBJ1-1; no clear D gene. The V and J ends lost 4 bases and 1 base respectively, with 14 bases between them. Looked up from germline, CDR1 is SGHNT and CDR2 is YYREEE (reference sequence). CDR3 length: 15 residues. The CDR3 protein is CASSPNPGRNTEAFF. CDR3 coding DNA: TGTGCCAGCAGCCCTAACCCAGGACGGAACACTGAAGCTTTCTTT.

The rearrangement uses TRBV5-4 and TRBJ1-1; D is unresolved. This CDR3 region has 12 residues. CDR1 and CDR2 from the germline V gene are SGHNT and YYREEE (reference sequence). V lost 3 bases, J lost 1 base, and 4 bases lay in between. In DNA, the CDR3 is TGTGCCAGCAGCTACAAGAACACTGAAGCTTTCTTT. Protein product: CASSYKNTEAFF.

CDR3 DNA: TGTGCCAGCTCACCAGTAGCCCGTAGTGGTGAGCAGTTCTTC. Its protein product is CASSPVARSGEQFF. J is TRBJ2-1 and V is TRBV18, with D unclear. The CDR3 spans 14 residues. Germline CDR1 is KGHSH and CDR2 is LQKENI. V was clipped by 2 bases and J by 9 bases, with 14 bases between them.

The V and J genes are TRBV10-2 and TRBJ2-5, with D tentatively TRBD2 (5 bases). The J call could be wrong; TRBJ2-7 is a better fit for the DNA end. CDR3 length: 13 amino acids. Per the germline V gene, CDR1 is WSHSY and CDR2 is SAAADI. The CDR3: CASSETRLGEQYF. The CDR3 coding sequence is TGCGCCAGCAGTGAGACTAGGCTTGGCGAGCAGTACTTC.

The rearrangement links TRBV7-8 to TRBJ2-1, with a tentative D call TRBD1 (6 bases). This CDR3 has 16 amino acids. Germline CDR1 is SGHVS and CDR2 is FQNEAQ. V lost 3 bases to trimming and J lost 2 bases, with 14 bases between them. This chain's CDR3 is CASSLYRDPTYNEQFF. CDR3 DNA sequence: TGTGCCAGCAGCTTGTACAGGGACCCAACCTACAATGAGCAGTTCTTC.

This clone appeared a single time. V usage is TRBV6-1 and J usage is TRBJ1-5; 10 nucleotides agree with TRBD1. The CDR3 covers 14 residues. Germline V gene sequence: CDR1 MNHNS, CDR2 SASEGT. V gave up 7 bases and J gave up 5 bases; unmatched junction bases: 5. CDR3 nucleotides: TGTGCCAGCAATCACGACAGGGGGCATCAGCCCCAGCATTTT. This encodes CASNHDRGHQPQHF.

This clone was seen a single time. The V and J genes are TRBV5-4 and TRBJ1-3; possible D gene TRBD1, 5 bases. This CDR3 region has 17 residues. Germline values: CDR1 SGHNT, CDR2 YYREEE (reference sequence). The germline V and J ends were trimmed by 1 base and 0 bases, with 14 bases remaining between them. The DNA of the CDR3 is TGTGCCAGCAGCTTGCTCCGGGACGGCCACTCTGGAAACACCATATATTTT. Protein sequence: CASSLLRDGHSGNTIYF.

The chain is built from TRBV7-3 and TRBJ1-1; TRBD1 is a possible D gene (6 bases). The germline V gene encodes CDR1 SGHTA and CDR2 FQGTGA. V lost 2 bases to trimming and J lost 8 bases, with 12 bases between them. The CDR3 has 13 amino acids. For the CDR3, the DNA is TGTGCCAGCAGCTTATATGGTGACAGGGAAGCTTTCTTT. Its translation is CASSLYGDREAFF. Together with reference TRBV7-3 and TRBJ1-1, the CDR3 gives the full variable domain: GAGVSQTPSNKVTEKGKYVELRCDPISGHTALYWYRQSLGQGPEFLIYFQGTGAADDSGLPNDRFFAVRPEGSVSTLKIQRTERGDSAVYLCASSLYGDREAFFGQGTRLTVV.

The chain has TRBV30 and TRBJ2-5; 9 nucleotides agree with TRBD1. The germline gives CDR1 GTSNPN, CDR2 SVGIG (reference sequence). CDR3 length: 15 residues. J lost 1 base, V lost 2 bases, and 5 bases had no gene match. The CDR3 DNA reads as TGTGCCTGGAGTCCGACAGGGGGGGCCCAAGAGACCCAGTACTTC. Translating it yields CAWSPTGGAQETQYF.

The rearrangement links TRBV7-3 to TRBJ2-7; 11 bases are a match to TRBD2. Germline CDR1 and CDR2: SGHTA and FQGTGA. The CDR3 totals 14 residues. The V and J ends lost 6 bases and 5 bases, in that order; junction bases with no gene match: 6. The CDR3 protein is CASSSSGGSNEQYF. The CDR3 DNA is TGTGCCAGCAGTTCTAGCGGGGGGTCCAACGAGCAGTACTTC.

The CDR3 region is CAWSRGAAQPQHF. CDR3 in DNA: TGTGCCTGGAGCCGGGGGGCTGCTCAGCCCCAGCATTTT. The J gene is TRBJ1-5, the V gene TRBV30; tentative D call: TRBD1 (6 bases). The CDR3 is made up of 13 amino acids. The germline gives CDR1 GTSNPN, CDR2 SVGIG (reference sequence). V lost 3 bases and J lost 6, with 12 bases in between.

CDR3 loop: CASKGQEHNEQFF. CDR3 DNA: TGTGCCAGTAAGGGACAGGAACACAATGAGCAGTTCTTC. This chain links TRBV19 with TRBJ2-1, with 8 nucleotides matching TRBD1. The V segment lost 7 bases and the J segment 5 bases; nucleotides outside the gene matches: 4. CDR3 size: 13 residues. Germline CDR1 and CDR2: LNHDA and SQIVND (reference sequence).